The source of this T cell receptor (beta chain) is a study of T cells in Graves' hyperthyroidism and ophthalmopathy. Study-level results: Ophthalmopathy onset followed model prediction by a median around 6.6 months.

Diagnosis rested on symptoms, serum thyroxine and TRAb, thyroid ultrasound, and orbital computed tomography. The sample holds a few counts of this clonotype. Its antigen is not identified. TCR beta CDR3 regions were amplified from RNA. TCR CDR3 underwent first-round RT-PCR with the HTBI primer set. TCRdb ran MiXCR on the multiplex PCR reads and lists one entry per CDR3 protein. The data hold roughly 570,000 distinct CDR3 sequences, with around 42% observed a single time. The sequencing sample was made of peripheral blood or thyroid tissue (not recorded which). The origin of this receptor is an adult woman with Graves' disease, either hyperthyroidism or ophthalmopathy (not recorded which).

The CDR3 nucleotides are TGTGCCAGCAGTAGTGGACACACGGTGGGCTACACCGGGGAGCTGTTTTTT. Its translation: CASSSGHTVGYTGELFF. The chain is built from TRBV2 and TRBJ2-2; D perhaps matches TRBD1 (5 bases). Germline CDR1 SNHLY, CDR2 FYNNEI. Trimming removed 5 bases from V and 3 bases from J, with 19 bases in between. CDR3 length equals 17 residues.